This T cell receptor (beta chain) was captured in a study of cytotoxic CD8 clonotypes in ibrutinib-treated CLL. Across the whole study: By median around 70 months, about 12 had progressed and roughly 15 stayed remitted; responses had been 2 complete and some 25 partial. Points from the study as a whole: Before falling back toward baseline at progression, clonality had risen at the time of ibrutinib response.

The assay was immunoSEQ multiplex PCR, and TCRdb's table has in-frame clones only and misses some. The sample gives about 24,000 clones, less than 80% of which show up once; 7% to 9.5% is in the top ten. In the case of this clone: Its antigen is unknown.

This material consisted of PBMCs, taken before ibrutinib treatment. The receptor was isolated from a human donor with chronic lymphocytic leukemia.

The DNA for the CDR3 is TGTGCCAGCAGCCAAGCCCGTTACCCCCTCTATGGCTACACCTTC. Protein product: CASSQARYPLYGYTF. The chain uses TRBV14 and TRBJ1-2; unclear D gene. Trimming removed 1 base at V and 4 bases at J, with 13 bases between. Per the germline V gene, CDR1 is SGHDN and CDR2 is FVKESK. CDR3 size: 15 residues.